Listed below are T cell receptor beta chains from one sample, sequenced in a study of shared clonotypes between healthy human individuals. This table comes from immunoSEQ multiplex PCR, and its TCRdb copy is limited to in-frame clones, with some not included. In the table there are about 2,500,000 clones, more than 90% of which are singletons. Material for sequencing was naive CD4+ T cells sorted from blood. The origin of the receptors is a man aged 18 to 35 in good health. The CDR3 runs from the conserved cysteine through the conserved F or W. A D gene is named only where the DNA matches it firmly.

CDR3aa: CASIPRGGYSYNEQFF
CDR3nt: TGTGCCAGCATCCCCCGCGGTGGCTACTCCTACAATGAGCAGTTCTTC
d_gene: NA
j_gene: TRBJ2-1
v_gene: TRBV27

CDR3aa: CASSYGQGAGEKLFF
CDR3nt: TGTGCCAGCAGTTACGGACAGGGGGCGGGGGAAAAACTGTTTTTT
d_gene: TRBD1
j_gene: TRBJ1-4
v_gene: TRBV6-5

CDR3aa: CASSRQGNGYTF
CDR3nt: TGTGCCAGCAGCCGACAGGGTAATGGCTACACCTTC
d_gene: TRBD1
j_gene: TRBJ1-2
v_gene: TRBV6-5

CDR3aa: CASRINTEAFF
CDR3nt: TGTGCCAGCAGGATAAACACTGAAGCTTTCTTT
d_gene: NA
j_gene: TRBJ1-1
v_gene: TRBV6-5

CDR3aa: CAISDRGRNYGYTF
CDR3nt: TGTGCCATCAGTGACAGGGGGCGTAACTATGGCTACACCTTC
d_gene: TRBD1
j_gene: TRBJ1-2
v_gene: TRBV10-3

CDR3aa: CASSYSISQNSPLHF
CDR3nt: TGTGCCAGCAGTTACTCGATCAGCCAAAATTCACCCCTCCACTTT
d_gene: NA
j_gene: TRBJ1-6
v_gene: TRBV6-5

CDR3aa: CASRTSHNAYNEQFF
CDR3nt: TGTGCCAGCAGGACTTCCCACAACGCCTACAATGAGCAGTTCTTC
d_gene: NA
j_gene: TRBJ2-1
v_gene: TRBV2

CDR3aa: CASSHTDRVGRQPQHF
CDR3nt: TGCGCCAGCAGCCATACCGACAGGGTCGGTAGGCAGCCCCAGCATTTT
d_gene: TRBD1
j_gene: TRBJ1-5
v_gene: TRBV4-1

CDR3aa: CASSYTGGGTSSPLHF
CDR3nt: TGTGCCAGCAGCTATACAGGGGGCGGAACGAGTTCACCCCTCCACTTT
d_gene: TRBD1
j_gene: TRBJ1-6
v_gene: TRBV7-2

CDR3aa: CASSAGTINSPLHF
CDR3nt: TGCGCCAGCAGTGCCGGGACGATTAATTCACCCCTCCACTTT
d_gene: NA
j_gene: TRBJ1-6
v_gene: TRBV10-1

CDR3aa: CAWRTGGRAVDTQYF
CDR3nt: TGTGCCTGGAGAACGGGCGGGAGGGCCGTAGATACGCAGTATTTT
d_gene: TRBD2
j_gene: TRBJ2-3
v_gene: TRBV30

CDR3aa: CASNVQGGSYGYTF
CDR3nt: TGTGCCAGCAACGTACAGGGGGGTTCCTATGGCTACACCTTC
d_gene: TRBD1
j_gene: TRBJ1-2
v_gene: TRBV2

CDR3aa: CASSEARTGPYGYTF
CDR3nt: TGTGCCAGCAGTGAAGCGCGGACGGGCCCCTATGGCTACACCTTC
d_gene: NA
j_gene: TRBJ1-2
v_gene: TRBV6-1

CDR3aa: CAISLGTGGETQYF
CDR3nt: TGTGCCATCAGTCTCGGGACAGGGGGGGAGACCCAGTACTTC
d_gene: TRBD1
j_gene: TRBJ2-5
v_gene: TRBV10-3

CDR3aa: CASSVDRQGANTGELFF
CDR3nt: TGTGCCAGCAGCGTAGATCGTCAGGGGGCGAACACCGGGGAGCTGTTTTTT
d_gene: TRBD1
j_gene: TRBJ2-2
v_gene: TRBV9

CDR3aa: CASSEGGSGNTIYF
CDR3nt: TGCGCCAGCAGTGAAGGGGGCTCTGGAAACACCATATATTTT
d_gene: NA
j_gene: TRBJ1-3
v_gene: TRBV10-2

CDR3aa: CASSYPPELGTEAFF
CDR3nt: TGTGCCAGCAGTTACCCCCCGGAATTAGGCACTGAAGCTTTCTTT
d_gene: NA
j_gene: TRBJ1-1
v_gene: TRBV6-6